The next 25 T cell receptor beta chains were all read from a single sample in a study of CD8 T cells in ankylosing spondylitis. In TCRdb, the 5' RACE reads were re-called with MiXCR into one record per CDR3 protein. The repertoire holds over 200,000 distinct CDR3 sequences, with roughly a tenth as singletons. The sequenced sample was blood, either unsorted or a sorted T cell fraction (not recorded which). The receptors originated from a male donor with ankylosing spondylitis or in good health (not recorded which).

DNA of the CDR3: TGTGCCAGCAGTAAACCGGGACAGGGTTCAGCTTTCTTT. Its protein is CASSKPGQGSAFF. This chain uses TRBV6-1 with TRBJ1-1, with TRBD1 identical over 9 bases. CDR1 MNHNS and CDR2 SASEGT come from the germline V gene. This CDR3 contains 13 residues. V was clipped by 5 bases and J by 10 bases; unmatched bases: 8.

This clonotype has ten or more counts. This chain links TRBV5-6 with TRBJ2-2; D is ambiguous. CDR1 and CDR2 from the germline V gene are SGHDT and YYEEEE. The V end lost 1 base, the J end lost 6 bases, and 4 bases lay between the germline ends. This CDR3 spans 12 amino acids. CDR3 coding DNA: TGTGCCAGCAGCTTGCCCCCCGGGGAGCTGTTTTTT. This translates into CASSLPPGELFF.

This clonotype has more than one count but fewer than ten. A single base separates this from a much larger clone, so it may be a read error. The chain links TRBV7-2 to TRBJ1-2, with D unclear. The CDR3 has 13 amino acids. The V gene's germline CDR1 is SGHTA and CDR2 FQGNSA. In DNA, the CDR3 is TGTGCCAGCAGCTTAAGGGTTGGAGATGGCGACACCTTC. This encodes CASSLRVGDGDTF.

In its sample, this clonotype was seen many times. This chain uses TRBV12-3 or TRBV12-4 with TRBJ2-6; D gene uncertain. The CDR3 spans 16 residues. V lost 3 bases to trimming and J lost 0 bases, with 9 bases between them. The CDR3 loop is CASSLNTPSGANVLTF. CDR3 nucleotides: TGTGCCAGCAGTTTGAACACCCCCTCTGGGGCCAACGTCCTGACTTTC.

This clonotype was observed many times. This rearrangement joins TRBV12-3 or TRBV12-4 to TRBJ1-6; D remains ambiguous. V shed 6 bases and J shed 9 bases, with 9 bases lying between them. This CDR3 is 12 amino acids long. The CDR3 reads CASSARGSPLHF. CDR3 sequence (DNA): TGTGCCAGCAGCGCCCGTGGTTCACCCCTCCACTTT.

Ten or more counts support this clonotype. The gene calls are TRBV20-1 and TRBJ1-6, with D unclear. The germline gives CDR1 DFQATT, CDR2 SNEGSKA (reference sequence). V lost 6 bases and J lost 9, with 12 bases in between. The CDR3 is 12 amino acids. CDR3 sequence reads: CSAATGSSPLHF. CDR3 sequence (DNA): TGCAGTGCCGCAACCGGGAGTTCACCCCTCCACTTT.

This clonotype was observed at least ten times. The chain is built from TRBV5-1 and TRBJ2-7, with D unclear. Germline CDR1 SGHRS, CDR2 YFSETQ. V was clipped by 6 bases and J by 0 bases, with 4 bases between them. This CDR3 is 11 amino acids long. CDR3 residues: CASKDSYEQYF. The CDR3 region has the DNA TGCGCCAGCAAGGACTCCTACGAGCAGTACTTC. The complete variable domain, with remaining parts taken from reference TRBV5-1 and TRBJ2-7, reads KAGVTQTPRYLIKTRGQQVTLSCSPISGHRSVSWYQQTPGQGLQFLFEYFSETQRNKGNFPGRFSGRQFSNSRSEMNVSTLELGDSALYLCASKDSYEQYFGPGTRLTVT.

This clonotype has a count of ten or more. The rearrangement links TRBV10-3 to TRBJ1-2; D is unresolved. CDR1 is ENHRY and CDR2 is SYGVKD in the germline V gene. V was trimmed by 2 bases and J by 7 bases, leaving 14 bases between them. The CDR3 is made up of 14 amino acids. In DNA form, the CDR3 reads TGTGCCATCAGTGAGAAGACGGCCCAAGGTGGCTACACCTTC. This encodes CAISEKTAQGGYTF.

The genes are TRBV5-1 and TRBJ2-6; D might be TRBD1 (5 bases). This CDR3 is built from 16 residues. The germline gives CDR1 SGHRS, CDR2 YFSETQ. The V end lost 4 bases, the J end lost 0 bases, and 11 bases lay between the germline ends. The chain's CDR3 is CASSLTGNSGANVLTF. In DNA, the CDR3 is TGCGCCAGCAGCCTTACAGGAAACTCTGGGGCCAACGTCCTGACTTTC.

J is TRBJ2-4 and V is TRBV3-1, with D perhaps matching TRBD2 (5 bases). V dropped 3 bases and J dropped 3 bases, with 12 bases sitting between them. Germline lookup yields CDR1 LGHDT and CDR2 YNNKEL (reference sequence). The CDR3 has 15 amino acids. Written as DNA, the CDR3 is TGTGCCAGCAGCCACGGGGATTCAGGCAAAAACATTCAGTACTTC. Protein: CASSHGDSGKNIQYF.

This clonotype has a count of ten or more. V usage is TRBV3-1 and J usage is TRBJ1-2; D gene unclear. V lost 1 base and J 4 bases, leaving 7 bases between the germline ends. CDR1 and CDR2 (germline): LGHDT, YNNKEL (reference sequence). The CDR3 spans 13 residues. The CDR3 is CASSQAGSYGYTF. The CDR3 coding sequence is TGTGCCAGCAGCCAAGCGGGCAGCTATGGCTACACCTTC.

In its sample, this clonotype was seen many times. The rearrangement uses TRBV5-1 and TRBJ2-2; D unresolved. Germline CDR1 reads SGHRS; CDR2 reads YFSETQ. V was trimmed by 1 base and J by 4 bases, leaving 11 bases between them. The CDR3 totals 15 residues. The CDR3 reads CASSLIGSTTGELFF. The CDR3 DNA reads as TGCGCCAGCAGCTTGATCGGGTCGACCACCGGGGAGCTGTTTTTT.

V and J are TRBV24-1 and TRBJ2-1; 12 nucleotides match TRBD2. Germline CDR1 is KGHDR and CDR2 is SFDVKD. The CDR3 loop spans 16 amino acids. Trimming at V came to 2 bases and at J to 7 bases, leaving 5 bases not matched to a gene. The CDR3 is CATSDSSGGASNEQFF. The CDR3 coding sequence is TGTGCCACCAGTGATTCTAGCGGGGGGGCAAGTAATGAGCAGTTCTTC.

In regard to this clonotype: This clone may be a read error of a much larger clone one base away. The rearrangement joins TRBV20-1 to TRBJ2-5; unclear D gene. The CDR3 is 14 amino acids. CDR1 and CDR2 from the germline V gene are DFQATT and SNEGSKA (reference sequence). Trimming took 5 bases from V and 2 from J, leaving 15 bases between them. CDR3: CSAPHSALQETQYF. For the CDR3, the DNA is TGCAGTGCTCCTCATTCGGCCTTACAAGAGACCCAGTACTTC.

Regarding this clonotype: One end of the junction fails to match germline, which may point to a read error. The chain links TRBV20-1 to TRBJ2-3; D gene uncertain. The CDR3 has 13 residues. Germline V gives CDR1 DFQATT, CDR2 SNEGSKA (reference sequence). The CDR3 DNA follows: TGCAGTGCTAGAATTGGCAGCACACATACGCAGTATTTT. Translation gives CSARIGSTHTQYF.

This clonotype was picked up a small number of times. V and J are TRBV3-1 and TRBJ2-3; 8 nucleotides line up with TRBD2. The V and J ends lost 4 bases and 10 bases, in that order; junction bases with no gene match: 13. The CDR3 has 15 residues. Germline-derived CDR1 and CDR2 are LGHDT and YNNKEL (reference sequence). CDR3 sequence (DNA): TGTGCCAGCAGCCTCGGGGCTAGCGGGCCCCGGCCGCAGTATTTT. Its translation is CASSLGASGPRPQYF.

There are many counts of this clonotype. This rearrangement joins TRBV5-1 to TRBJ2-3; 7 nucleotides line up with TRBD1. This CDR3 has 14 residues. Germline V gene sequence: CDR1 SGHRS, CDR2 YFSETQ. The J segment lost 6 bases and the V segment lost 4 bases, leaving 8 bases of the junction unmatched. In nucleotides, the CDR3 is TGCGCCAGCAGCACAGGGACAGTACGGGATACGCAGTATTTT. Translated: CASSTGTVRDTQYF.

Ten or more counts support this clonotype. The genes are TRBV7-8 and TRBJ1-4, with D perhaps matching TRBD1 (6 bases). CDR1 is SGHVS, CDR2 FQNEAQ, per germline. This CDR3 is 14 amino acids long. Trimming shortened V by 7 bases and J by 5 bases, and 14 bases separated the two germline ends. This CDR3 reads CASTDYGQNEKLFF. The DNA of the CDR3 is TGTGCCAGCACTGACTACGGACAGAATGAAAAACTGTTTTTT.

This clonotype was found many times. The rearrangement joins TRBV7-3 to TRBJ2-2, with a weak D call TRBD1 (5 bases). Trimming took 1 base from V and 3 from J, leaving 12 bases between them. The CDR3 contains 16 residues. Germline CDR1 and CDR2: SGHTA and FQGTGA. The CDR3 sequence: CASSLRPVTDTGELFF. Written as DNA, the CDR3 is TGTGCCAGCAGCTTAAGGCCCGTGACAGACACCGGGGAGCTGTTTTTT. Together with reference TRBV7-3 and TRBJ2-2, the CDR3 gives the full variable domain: GAGVSQTPSNKVTEKGKYVELRCDPISGHTALYWYRQSLGQGPEFLIYFQGTGAADDSGLPNDRFFAVRPEGSVSTLKIQRTERGDSAVYLCASSLRPVTDTGELFFGEGSRLTVL.

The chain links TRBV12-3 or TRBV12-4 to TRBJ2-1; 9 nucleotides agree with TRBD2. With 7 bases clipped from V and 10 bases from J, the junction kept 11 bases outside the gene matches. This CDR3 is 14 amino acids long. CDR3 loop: CASTRLSGGPEQFF. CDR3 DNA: TGTGCCAGCACCCGATTAAGCGGGGGGCCGGAGCAGTTCTTC.

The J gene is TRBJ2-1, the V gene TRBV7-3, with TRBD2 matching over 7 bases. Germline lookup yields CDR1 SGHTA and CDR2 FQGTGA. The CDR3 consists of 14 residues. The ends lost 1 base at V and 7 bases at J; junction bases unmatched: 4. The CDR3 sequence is CASSLIPGGNEQFF. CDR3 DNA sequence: TGTGCCAGCAGCTTAATCCCGGGGGGTAATGAGCAGTTCTTC.

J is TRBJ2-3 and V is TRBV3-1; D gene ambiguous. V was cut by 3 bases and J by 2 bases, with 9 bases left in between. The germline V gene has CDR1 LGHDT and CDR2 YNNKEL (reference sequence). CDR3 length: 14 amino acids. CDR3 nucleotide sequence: TGTGCCAGCAGCCACGGACGAAACACAGATACGCAGTATTTT. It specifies CASSHGRNTDTQYF.

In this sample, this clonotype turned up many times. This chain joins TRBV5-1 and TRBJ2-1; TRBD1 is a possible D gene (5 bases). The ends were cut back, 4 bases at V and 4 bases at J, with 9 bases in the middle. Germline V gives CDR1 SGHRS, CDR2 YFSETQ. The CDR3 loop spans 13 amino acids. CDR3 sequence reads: CASSEQGYNEQFF. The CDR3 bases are TGCGCCAGCAGCGAGCAGGGTTACAATGAGCAGTTCTTC.

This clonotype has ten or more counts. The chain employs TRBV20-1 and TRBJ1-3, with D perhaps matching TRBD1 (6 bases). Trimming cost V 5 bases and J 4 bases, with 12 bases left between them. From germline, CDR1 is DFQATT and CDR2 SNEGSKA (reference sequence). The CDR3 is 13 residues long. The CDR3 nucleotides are TGCAGTGCTGGAGGGGGTTCAGGAAACACCATATATTTT. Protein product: CSAGGGSGNTIYF.

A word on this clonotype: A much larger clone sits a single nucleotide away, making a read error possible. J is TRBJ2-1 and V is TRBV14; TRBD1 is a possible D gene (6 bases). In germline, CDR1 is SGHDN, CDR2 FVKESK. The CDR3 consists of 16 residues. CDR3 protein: CASSQGGRAIYNAQFF. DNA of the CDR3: TGTGCCAGCAGCCAAGGGGGGCGGGCCATATACAATGCGCAGTTCTTC.